This TCR beta chain was documented in a study of response to subunit inactivated influenza vaccine. Germline V CDR1 and CDR2: ENHRY, SYGVKD. The CDR3 has 14 amino acids. The V gene lost 6 bases and the J gene lost 4 bases, with 15 bases spanning the gap. One entry per CDR3 protein, called by TCRdb with MiXCR from the RT-PCR reads. The sample includes roughly 760,000 distinct CDR3 sequences, approximately 22% of them seen just once. The table lists this clonotype with a few counts. This chain links TRBV10-3 with TRBJ1-1; D perhaps matches TRBD1 (6 bases). The source of this sequence is a man over 45 who received an inactivated influenza vaccine. The source was PBMCs from blood, collected roughly 5 days after vaccination. The CDR3 DNA reads as TGTGCCATCAGGTCGGGCGGGACACTCACTGAAGCTTTCTTT. Translated: CAIRSGGTLTEAFF.